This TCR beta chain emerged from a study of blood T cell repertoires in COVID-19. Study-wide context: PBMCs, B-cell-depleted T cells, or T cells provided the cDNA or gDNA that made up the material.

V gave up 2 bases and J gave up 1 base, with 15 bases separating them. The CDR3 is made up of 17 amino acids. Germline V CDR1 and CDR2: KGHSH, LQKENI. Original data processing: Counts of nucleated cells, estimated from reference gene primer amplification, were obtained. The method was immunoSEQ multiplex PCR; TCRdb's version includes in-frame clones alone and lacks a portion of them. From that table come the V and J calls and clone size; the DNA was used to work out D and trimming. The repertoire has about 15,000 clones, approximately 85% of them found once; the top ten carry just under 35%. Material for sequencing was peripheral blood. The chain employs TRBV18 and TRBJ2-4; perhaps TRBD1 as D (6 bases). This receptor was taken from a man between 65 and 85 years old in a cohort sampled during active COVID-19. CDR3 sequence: CASSPLSGAIAKNIQYF. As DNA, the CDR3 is TGTGCCAGCTCACCATTATCAGGGGCAATCGCCAAAAACATTCAGTACTTC.